Below are 17 T cell receptor beta chains sequenced from a single sample in a study of beta chain features in type 1 diabetes. The study reverse transcribed the entire isolated RNA, so it sequenced expressed TCRB transcripts. Profiling relied on immunoSEQ multiplex PCR, and the TCRdb table lists in-frame clones only, not all of them. This table has approximately 340,000 clones, approximately 15% appearing once. The source material was naive CD4+ T cells from blood. The receptors stem from a woman under 30 in good health.

This clone was detected a few times. The genes are TRBV6-5 and TRBJ2-1, with TRBD2 matching 11 bases. V lost 2 bases and J lost 7; bases outside the gene matches: 7. The CDR3 runs 16 residues. The germline gives CDR1 MNHEY, CDR2 SVGAGI. The CDR3 sequence is CASSYARLAGQNEQFF. CDR3 in DNA: TGTGCCAGCAGTTACGCAAGACTAGCGGGACAGAATGAGCAGTTCTTC.

This clone was seen more than once but under ten times. The V call is TRBV19, the J call TRBJ2-7; 8 bases are a match to TRBD1. The ends lost 8 bases at V and 3 bases at J; junction bases unmatched: 12. This CDR3 has 15 amino acids. Germline V gives CDR1 LNHDA, CDR2 SQIVND (reference sequence). CDR3 sequence: CASQTPGTGGYEQYF. CDR3 in DNA: TGTGCCAGTCAGACCCCCGGGACAGGCGGCTACGAGCAGTACTTC.

This clone was counted only a few times. Different DNA sequences within this sample yield the same CDR3. The chain carries TRBV5-1 and TRBJ2-1; 8 positions agree with TRBD2. Per the germline V gene, CDR1 is SGHRS and CDR2 is YFSETQ. The junction had 2 bases not matched to a gene; V was cut back by 0 bases and J by 0 bases. This CDR3 region has 16 residues. CDR3 bases: TGCGCCAGCAGCTTGGTGAGCGGGAGCTCCTACAATGAGCAGTTCTTC. Amino acids: CASSLVSGSSYNEQFF.

The rearrangement uses TRBV6-1 and TRBJ1-4, with D unclear. V was clipped by 7 bases and J by 4 bases, with 16 bases between them. Germline V gene sequence: CDR1 MNHNS, CDR2 SASEGT. The CDR3 extends over 15 amino acids. The CDR3 DNA reads TGTGCCAGCAACCCCTTGCACCGGGGTAATGAAAAACTGTTTTTT. Encoded protein: CASNPLHRGNEKLFF.

V usage is TRBV5-1 and J usage is TRBJ2-5, with a possible D match to TRBD1 (6 bases). The CDR3 spans 15 residues. CDR1 is SGHRS, CDR2 YFSETQ, per germline. V dropped 3 bases and J dropped 5 bases, with 17 bases sitting between them. The CDR3 region has the DNA TGCGCCAGCAGCTCCAGCAGGGGATCTGTTGAGACCCAGTACTTC. It specifies CASSSSRGSVETQYF. The variable domain in full, with the rest retrieved from reference TRBV5-1 and TRBJ2-5, is KAGVTQTPRYLIKTRGQQVTLSCSPISGHRSVSWYQQTPGQGLQFLFEYFSETQRNKGNFPGRFSGRQFSNSRSEMNVSTLELGDSALYLCASSSSRGSVETQYFGPGTRLLVL.

The CDR3 DNA reads as TGTGCCAGCAGAGTAGCGGTCCAAACAGATACGCAGTATTTT. This gives the protein CASRVAVQTDTQYF. The chain is built from TRBV6-5 and TRBJ2-3; D is perhaps TRBD2 (6 bases). Trimming left V 6 bases short and J 3 bases short, with 13 bases between. CDR1 and CDR2 from the germline V gene are MNHEY and SVGAGI. The CDR3 totals 14 residues.

This clone was detected only a few times. The rearrangement uses TRBV11-2 and TRBJ2-5; 9 nucleotides line up with TRBD1. V was pared by 5 bases and J by 2 bases, with 3 bases of the junction left unmatched. Per germline, CDR1 SGHAT and CDR2 FQNNGV. The CDR3 contains 14 residues. CDR3 sequence: CASSRTGAQETQYF. Here the CDR3 DNA reads TGTGCCAGCAGCCGGACAGGGGCACAAGAGACCCAGTACTTC.

The chain combines TRBV5-4 with TRBJ2-3; 7 positions match TRBD1. J lost 4 bases, V lost 6 bases, and 5 bases had no gene match. The CDR3 covers 13 residues. Germline CDR1 reads SGHNT; CDR2 reads YYREEE (reference sequence). The CDR3, as DNA: TGTGCCAGCAATACCCAGGGGGCAGATACGCAGTATTTT. It is translated as CASNTQGADTQYF.

Comment on this clone: Germline is not matched at one junction end, which may reflect a read error. The V and J genes are TRBV28 and TRBJ1-4; D uncertain. The CDR3 is 12 amino acids. Germline lookup yields CDR1 MDHEN and CDR2 SYDVKM. CDR3: CASSLTKEKLFF. DNA of the CDR3: TGTGCCAGCAGTCTGACTAAGGAAAAACTGTTTTTT.

This clone was counted between two and nine times. V and J are TRBV27 and TRBJ2-7; possibly TRBD1 for D (6 bases). V lost 3 bases and J 5 bases, leaving 11 bases between the germline ends. The CDR3 loop spans 13 amino acids. Germline loops: CDR1 MNHEY, CDR2 SMNVEV (reference sequence). In DNA, the CDR3 is TGTGCCAGCAGTTTCACAGGGTTTGACGAGCAGTACTTC. Its protein is CASSFTGFDEQYF.

The chain links TRBV27 to TRBJ2-1; D is perhaps TRBD2 (7 bases). CDR1 and CDR2 from the germline V gene are MNHEY and SMNVEV (reference sequence). V was trimmed by 8 bases and J by 5 bases, leaving 22 bases between them. CDR3 length: 16 residues. CDR3 in amino acids: CASSPWGIGGHNEQFF. In nucleotides, the CDR3 is TGTGCCAGCTCTCCCTGGGGCATCGGGGGGCACAATGAGCAGTTCTTC.

The V call is TRBV7-2, the J call TRBJ2-1, with 7 bases fitting TRBD1. Losses at the gene ends were 4 bases for V and 10 bases for J; bases not matched to a gene: 7. The CDR3 consists of 13 residues. The V gene's germline CDR1 is SGHTA and CDR2 FQGNSA. The CDR3, as DNA: TGTGCCAGCAGCTCGCCCACAGGGGCGGAGCAGTTCTTC. Protein product: CASSSPTGAEQFF.

J is TRBJ2-7 and V is TRBV7-2; 11 nucleotides align to TRBD1. V shed 7 bases and J 5 bases; nucleotides not matched to a gene: 7. The CDR3 extends over 14 amino acids. Germline-derived CDR1 and CDR2 are SGHTA and FQGNSA. CDR3 protein: CASTRTGGGHEQYF. DNA for the CDR3: TGTGCCAGCACCCGGACAGGGGGCGGGCACGAGCAGTACTTC. Supplemented by reference TRBV7-2 and TRBJ2-7, the full variable domain reads GAGVSQSPSNKVTEKGKDVELRCDPISGHTALYWYRQSLGQGLEFLIYFQGNSAPDKSGLPSDRFSAERTGGSVSTLTIQRTQQEDSAVYLCASTRTGGGHEQYFGPGTRLTVT.

The chain recombines TRBV28 with TRBJ2-5; 12 bases are a match to TRBD2. V lost 3 bases and J lost 5; bases outside the gene matches: 4. This CDR3 spans 15 amino acids. Germline V lookup: CDR1 MDHEN, CDR2 SYDVKM. CDR3: CASSFLTSGSETQYF. CDR3 DNA sequence: TGTGCCAGCAGTTTCTTGACTAGCGGGAGTGAGACCCAGTACTTC.

The chain joins TRBV6-4 to TRBJ2-1; 9 nucleotides agree with TRBD2. The CDR3 runs to 13 residues. J lost 9 bases, V lost 3 bases, and 3 bases had no gene match. The germline CDR1 and CDR2 sequences are MRHNA and SNTAGT. CDR3 bases: TGTGCCAGCAGTGAGCGGGGGGGTGTTGAGCAGTTCTTC. It translates to CASSERGGVEQFF.

This clone appeared a few times. The CDR3 sequence is CASSQPWGQAKDTQYF. The CDR3 nucleotides are TGCGCCAGCAGCCAACCGTGGGGACAGGCGAAAGATACGCAGTATTTT. V is TRBV4-1 and J is TRBJ2-3, with TRBD1 matching over 8 bases. Germline V gives CDR1 MGHRA, CDR2 YSYEKL. The CDR3 is 16 residues long. Unmatched junction bases numbered 9, after V lost 2 bases and J lost 5 bases.

The CDR3 sequence: CASSSSEEGTDTQYF. The CDR3 nucleotides are TGTGCCAGCAGCTCTAGCGAGGAGGGGACAGATACGCAGTATTTT. V is TRBV9 and J is TRBJ2-3, with D tentatively TRBD2 (6 bases). The germline CDR1 and CDR2 sequences are SGDLS and YYNGEE. V was clipped by 4 bases and J by 3 bases, with 15 bases between them. The CDR3 totals 15 residues. Using reference TRBV9 and TRBJ2-3 for the parts outside the CDR3, the full variable domain is DSGVTQTPKHLITATGQRVTLRCSPRSGDLSVYWYQQSLDQGLQFLIQYYNGEERAKGNILERFSAQQFPDLHSELNLSSLELGDSALYFCASSSSEEGTDTQYFGPGTRLTVL.